These 29 T cell receptor beta chains were all obtained from the same sample, sequenced in a study of shared clonotypes between healthy human individuals. TCRdb keeps only in-frame clones here, not all; method: immunoSEQ multiplex PCR. This table holds nearly 1,000,000 clones, over 60% found once. The source material was memory CD4+ T cells sorted from blood. The subset is: CD45RA-negative fraction. The receptor source for this set is a man younger than 35 in good health.

On this clone itself: Other DNA variants within this sample encode the same CDR3. The CDR3 loop reads CSATTDTQYF. The CDR3 nucleotides are TGCAGTGCCACGACAGATACGCAGTATTTT. The chain recombines TRBV20-1 with TRBJ2-3, with unresolved D. Trimming stripped 6 bases from V and 3 bases from J, with 4 bases between. Germline lookup yields CDR1 DFQATT and CDR2 SNEGSKA (reference sequence). This CDR3 is 10 amino acids long.

This rearrangement joins TRBV9 to TRBJ2-1; 9 positions agree with TRBD2. Looked up from germline, CDR1 is SGDLS and CDR2 is YYNGEE. The CDR3 loop spans 19 amino acids. The V and J ends lost 0 bases and 0 bases, in that order; junction bases with no gene match: 10. CDR3 sequence: CASSVEAASGNPSYNEQFF. CDR3 sequence (DNA): TGTGCCAGCAGCGTAGAAGCGGCTAGCGGGAACCCCTCCTACAATGAGCAGTTCTTC.

This chain uses TRBV6-6 with TRBJ2-5; 11 nucleotides match TRBD1. This CDR3 has 16 residues. V lost 6 bases and J lost 4; bases outside the gene matches: 10. The germline CDR1 and CDR2 sequences are MNHNY and SVGAGI (reference sequence). CDR3 sequence reads: CASRGRTGGDGETQYF. The CDR3 DNA reads as TGTGCCAGCAGAGGTCGGACAGGGGGCGATGGAGAGACCCAGTACTTC.

This chain joins TRBV7-3 and TRBJ2-2; TRBD2 is a possible D gene (6 bases). V lost 2 bases and J lost 7, with 17 bases in between. This CDR3 spans 16 amino acids. Per the germline V gene, CDR1 is SGHTA and CDR2 is FQGTGA. DNA of the CDR3: TGTGCCAGCAGCTTAGGCAGCGGGCTTAGACACGGGGAGCTGTTTTTT. It is translated as CASSLGSGLRHGELFF.

The V call is TRBV6-6, the J call TRBJ2-1; 10 nucleotides align to TRBD1. The CDR3 covers 15 residues. Germline values: CDR1 MNHNY, CDR2 SVGAGI (reference sequence). V gave up 4 bases and J gave up 6 bases; unmatched junction bases: 6. For the CDR3, the DNA is TGTGCCAGCAGTTTTCGACAGGGGGCTGGCAATGAGCAGTTCTTC. This sequence encodes CASSFRQGAGNEQFF.

V and J are TRBV19 and TRBJ1-6; D unresolved. The CDR3 is 12 residues long. Trimming removed 5 bases at V and 10 bases at J, with 9 bases between. In germline, CDR1 is LNHDA, CDR2 SQIVND (reference sequence). CDR3 in amino acids: CASSGERSPLHF. CDR3 DNA sequence: TGTGCCAGTAGTGGGGAGCGGTCACCCCTCCACTTT.

In the case of this clone: Other DNA sequences in this sample translate to the same CDR3. V usage is TRBV6-5 and J usage is TRBJ1-1; D gene ambiguous. This CDR3 comprises 13 residues. V shed 5 bases and J shed 0 bases, with 7 bases lying between them. The germline V gene encodes CDR1 MNHEY and CDR2 SVGAGI. CDR3 DNA: TGTGCCAGCAGTGGCCGACTGAACACTGAAGCTTTCTTT. Its translation is CASSGRLNTEAFF.

The table lists this clone with a few counts. The V call is TRBV11-2, the J call TRBJ2-5; TRBD2 matches at 14 bases. CDR3 length: 16 residues. Germline assignment: CDR1 SGHAT and CDR2 FQNNGV. V shed 5 bases and J 5 bases; nucleotides not matched to a gene: 7. CDR3 sequence reads: CASSGRLAGGYETQYF. As DNA, the CDR3 is TGTGCCAGCAGCGGTCGACTAGCGGGAGGGTATGAGACCCAGTACTTC.

The chain combines TRBV5-6 with TRBJ1-1, with D uncertain. V lost 2 bases to trimming and J lost 4 bases, with 9 bases between them. CDR1 SGHDT and CDR2 YYEEEE come from the germline V gene. The CDR3 consists of 13 residues. The CDR3: CASSLPAVTEAFF. In DNA, the CDR3 is TGTGCCAGCAGCTTACCGGCGGTCACTGAAGCTTTCTTT. Filled out from reference TRBV5-6 and TRBJ1-1, the complete variable domain reads DAGVTQSPTHLIKTRGQQVTLRCSPKSGHDTVSWYQQALGQGPQFIFQYYEEEERQRGNFPDRFSGHQFPNYSSELNVNALLLGDSALYLCASSLPAVTEAFFGQGTRLTVV.

In this sample, this clone turned up a few times. The chain is built from TRBV5-1 and TRBJ1-1; tentatively, D is TRBD1 (5 bases). The germline V and J ends were trimmed by 4 bases and 7 bases, with 17 bases remaining between them. This CDR3 contains 14 residues. CDR1 is SGHRS and CDR2 is YFSETQ in the germline V gene. This CDR3 reads CASSAGIRYGEAFF. The DNA of the CDR3 is TGCGCCAGCAGCGCAGGGATCCGCTACGGTGAAGCTTTCTTT.

The chain combines TRBV2 with TRBJ2-7, with D possibly being TRBD2 (6 bases). Germline assignment: CDR1 SNHLY and CDR2 FYNNEI. The CDR3 loop spans 19 amino acids. V gave up 3 bases and J gave up 2 bases, with 26 bases separating them. The chain's CDR3 is CASSEGLALRSGPPYEQYF. The CDR3 DNA sequence: TGTGCCAGCAGTGAGGGTCTGGCATTACGGAGCGGGCCCCCCTACGAGCAGTACTTC.

There are many counts of this clone. The chain carries TRBV5-1 and TRBJ2-5, with D perhaps TRBD1 or TRBD2 (5 bases each). The CDR3 sequence is 14 residues long. V gave up 4 bases and J gave up 1 base, with 11 bases separating them. From germline, CDR1 is SGHRS and CDR2 YFSETQ. As DNA, the CDR3 is TGCGCCAGCAGCCTACAGGACTCCCAAGAGACCCAGTACTTC. It codes for CASSLQDSQETQYF.

The rearrangement joins TRBV19 to TRBJ1-2; unclear D gene. V was trimmed by 10 bases and J by 7 bases, leaving 16 bases between them. The germline V gene has CDR1 LNHDA and CDR2 SQIVND (reference sequence). The CDR3 contains 12 residues. The CDR3 nucleotides read TGTGCCACCCTCCTCTACCCGGGTGGCTACACCTTC. It encodes CATLLYPGGYTF.

The chain links TRBV25-1 to TRBJ1-2; D is ambiguous. The CDR3 contains 11 residues. V shed 5 bases and J shed 3 bases, with 4 bases lying between them. CDR1 is MGHDK and CDR2 is SYGVNS in the germline V gene. CDR3 residues: CASSYYYGYTF. CDR3 DNA: TGTGCCAGCAGTTATTACTATGGCTACACCTTC.

V usage is TRBV6-5 and J usage is TRBJ1-2; 7 bases are shared with TRBD1. The CDR3 consists of 14 residues. V was pared by 0 bases and J by 8 bases, with 6 bases of the junction left unmatched. Germline V gene data show CDR1 as MNHEY and CDR2 as SVGAGI. The DNA of the CDR3 is TGTGCCAGCAGTTACTCGATGGCAGGGGGGGGCTACACCTTC. Its protein is CASSYSMAGGGYTF.

In the case of this clone: Other DNA sequences of this sample code for an identical CDR3. The chain employs TRBV6-5 and TRBJ1-5; D is perhaps TRBD1 (5 bases). Germline V gene lookup returns CDR1 MNHEY and CDR2 SVGAGI. The V end was cut by 5 bases, the J end by 3 bases, with 8 bases between. The CDR3 contains 13 residues. The CDR3 spells CASSPGLNQPQHF. CDR3 nucleotides: TGTGCCAGCAGTCCGGGGCTCAATCAGCCCCAGCATTTT.

The rearrangement uses TRBV19 and TRBJ2-2; D is perhaps TRBD1 or TRBD2 (5 bases each). The CDR3 runs to 13 residues. V lost 6 bases and J lost 4, with 9 bases in between. CDR1 LNHDA and CDR2 SQIVND come from the germline V gene (reference sequence). CDR3: CASRNGGTGELFF. CDR3 bases: TGTGCCAGTAGGAATGGGGGCACCGGGGAGCTGTTTTTT. The variable domain in full, with the rest retrieved from reference TRBV19 and TRBJ2-2, is DGGITQSPKYLFRKEGQNVTLSCEQNLNHDAMYWYRQDPGQGLRLIYYSQIVNDFQKGDIAEGYSVSREKKESFPLTVTSAQKNPTAFYLCASRNGGTGELFFGEGSRLTVL.

The table lists this clone with many counts. The rearrangement links TRBV25-1 to TRBJ1-5, with no clear D. CDR1 is MGHDK and CDR2 is SYGVNS in the germline V gene. The CDR3 is 12 residues long. The V and J ends lost 4 bases and 3 bases respectively, with 4 bases between them. The CDR3 here is CASSVANQPQHF. The CDR3 nucleotides are TGTGCCAGCAGTGTCGCCAATCAGCCCCAGCATTTT. The variable domain in full, with the rest retrieved from reference TRBV25-1 and TRBJ1-5, is EADIYQTPRYLVIGTGKKITLECSQTMGHDKMYWYQQDPGMELHLIHYSYGVNSTEKGDLSSESTVSRIRTEHFPLTLESARPSHTSQYLCASSVANQPQHFGDGTRLSIL.

The gene calls are TRBV29-1 and TRBJ1-2; maybe TRBD1 (5 bases). The germline V and J ends were trimmed by 6 bases and 4 bases, with 15 bases remaining between them. Germline V gene data show CDR1 as SQVTM and CDR2 as ANQGSEA. CDR3 length: 13 residues. The CDR3 region has the DNA TGCAGCGTGGGGACGCCGTCGGGCTATGGCTACACCTTC. It codes for CSVGTPSGYGYTF.

CDR3 sequence: CASSSYGGSEQFF. The CDR3 DNA reads as TGTGCCAGCAGCTCCTACGGTGGTAGTGAGCAGTTCTTC. The rearrangement links TRBV7-9 to TRBJ2-1; D is ambiguous. The CDR3 extends over 13 amino acids. Germline CDR1 is SEHNR and CDR2 is FQNEAQ (reference sequence). Trimming left V 4 bases short and J 9 bases short, with 13 bases between.

The gene calls are TRBV10-3 and TRBJ2-5; TRBD2 agrees at 9 bases. The V segment lost 0 bases and the J segment 3 bases; nucleotides outside the gene matches: 5. CDR3 size: 16 residues. CDR1 ENHRY and CDR2 SYGVKD come from the germline V gene. The CDR3 DNA is TGTGCCATCAGTGAGTCTAGCGGGGGAGGAAAAGAGACCCAGTACTTC. This encodes CAISESSGGGKETQYF.

The chain joins TRBV7-2 to TRBJ2-4; D not resolved. This CDR3 has 16 amino acids. CDR1 is SGHTA and CDR2 is FQGNSA in the germline V gene. Deletions cut 1 base from V and 2 bases from J, with 12 bases between. The CDR3 DNA follows: TGTGCCAGCAGCTTAGGAGGCCGCGAGACCAAAAACATTCAGTACTTC. It encodes CASSLGGRETKNIQYF.

Regarding this clone: Additional DNA sequences in this sample encode the identical CDR3. The chain uses TRBV5-1 and TRBJ1-3, with no clear D. V lost 0 bases to trimming and J lost 8 bases, with 6 bases between them. The germline gives CDR1 SGHRS, CDR2 YFSETQ. The CDR3 runs to 12 residues. The CDR3 nucleotides are TGCGCCAGCAGCTTGGACAGAGACACCATATATTTT. Translating gives CASSLDRDTIYF.

The CDR3 loop reads CASSFAGQGLSGANVLTF. CDR3 nucleotide sequence: TGTGCCAGCAGTTTCGCGGGACAGGGACTCTCTGGGGCCAACGTCCTGACTTTC. J is TRBJ2-6 and V is TRBV27, with TRBD1 identical over 9 bases. CDR1 and CDR2 from the germline V gene are MNHEY and SMNVEV (reference sequence). There are 18 residues in the CDR3. V lost 3 bases and J lost 0; bases outside the gene matches: 6.

The rearrangement links TRBV29-1 to TRBJ2-5; D may match TRBD1 or TRBD2 (6 bases each). The CDR3 has 17 residues. With 6 bases removed from V and 4 bases from J, the gap between germline ends came to 27 bases. The germline V gene encodes CDR1 SQVTM and CDR2 ANQGSEA. CDR3 sequence: CSVPGGAGLIFLETQYF. CDR3 DNA sequence: TGCAGCGTGCCCGGGGGCGCGGGTCTAATCTTCTTAGAGACCCAGTACTTC. Complete variable domain (other parts from reference TRBV29-1 and TRBJ2-5): SAVISQKPSRDICQRGTSLTIQCQVDSQVTMMFWYRQQPGQSLTLIATANQGSEATYESGFVIDKFPISRPNLTFSTLTVSNMSPEDSSIYLCSVPGGAGLIFLETQYFGPGTRLLVL.

The rearrangement links TRBV15 to TRBJ1-1; perhaps TRBD1 as D (6 bases). The CDR3 contains 16 residues. V gave up 0 bases and J gave up 1 base, with 12 bases separating them. Germline V gene data show CDR1 as LNHNV and CDR2 as YYDKDF (reference sequence). The CDR3 DNA follows: TGTGCCACCAGCAGAGATCAGGGGATCGGGAACACTGAAGCTTTCTTT. It codes for CATSRDQGIGNTEAFF.

The J gene is TRBJ2-1, the V gene TRBV9; D remains unclear. The CDR3 runs to 14 residues. Germline CDR1 SGDLS, CDR2 YYNGEE. Trimming shortened V by 0 bases and J by 8 bases, and 12 bases separated the two germline ends. CDR3 loop: CASSVGSTPYEQFF. In DNA, the CDR3 is TGTGCCAGCAGCGTAGGGTCGACACCCTATGAGCAGTTCTTC.

This clone showed up just once. This sequence joins TRBV7-6 and TRBJ2-3; 7 nucleotides agree with TRBD1. CDR3 length equals 15 residues. CDR1 is SGHVS, CDR2 FNYEAQ, per germline. The trim removed 5 bases at V and 2 bases at J, leaving 7 bases unmatched. The CDR3 protein is CASSPMTGSTDTQYF. CDR3 DNA: TGTGCCAGCAGCCCTATGACAGGGTCCACAGATACGCAGTATTTT.

CDR3 sequence (DNA): TGTGCGTTGGGAGGGGGGTCCTCATTCACAGATACGCAGTATTTT. Encoded protein: CALGGGSSFTDTQYF. V is TRBV6-1 and J is TRBJ2-3; TRBD2 might be the D (7 bases). CDR1 and CDR2 (germline): MNHNS, SASEGT. The CDR3 extends over 15 amino acids.